The 22 T cell receptor beta chains below all came from one sample that was sequenced in a study of blood T cell repertoires in COVID-19. Repertoires were generated with immunoSEQ multiplex PCR, while TCRdb's copy carries only in-frame clones and drops some. Of over 200,000 clones in the sample, roughly 76% were seen once. The sequenced material came from peripheral blood. Receptor source: a human donor in a cohort sampled during active COVID-19.

This CDR3 is CASSSPITGVGGAEAFF. CDR3 bases: TGTGCCAGCAGCTCCCCAATTACCGGGGTAGGAGGCGCTGAAGCTTTCTTT. The V and J genes are TRBV7-9 and TRBJ1-1; the D is unclear. Per the germline V gene, CDR1 is SEHNR and CDR2 is FQNEAQ (reference sequence). The CDR3 has 17 amino acids. Trimming cost V 4 bases and J 6 bases, with 24 bases left between them.

The gene calls are TRBV19 and TRBJ1-5; TRBD1 matches 10 bases. Unmatched junction bases numbered 11, after V lost 6 bases and J lost 6 bases. Germline V gene data show CDR1 as LNHDA and CDR2 as SQIVND (reference sequence). CDR3 length: 16 amino acids. This CDR3 is CASRPEDRGNGQPQHF. The CDR3 nucleotides read TGTGCCAGTAGACCAGAGGACAGGGGGAACGGTCAGCCCCAGCATTTT.

The V call is TRBV7-6, the J call TRBJ1-4, with TRBD1 identical over 8 bases. This CDR3 contains 17 residues. The V segment lost 5 bases and the J segment 4 bases; nucleotides outside the gene matches: 12. Per germline, CDR1 SGHVS and CDR2 FNYEAQ. The CDR3 coding sequence is TGTGCCAGCAGCCTAAACACCCAGGGGGCGCGTAATGAAAAACTGTTTTTT. Its translation: CASSLNTQGARNEKLFF.

As concerns this clone: Other DNA sequences from this sample encode an identical CDR3 as well. The chain carries TRBV28 and TRBJ1-2; 7 bases align to TRBD1. Germline values: CDR1 MDHEN, CDR2 SYDVKM. The V and J ends lost 6 bases and 2 bases, in that order; junction bases with no gene match: 3. The CDR3 loop spans 13 amino acids. In DNA, the CDR3 is TGTGCCAGCAGCTTGGGACAGAACTATGGCTACACCTTC. Translating gives CASSLGQNYGYTF.

The rearrangement joins TRBV28 to TRBJ2-5; TRBD2 agrees at 9 bases. CDR3 size: 14 residues. The germline V gene encodes CDR1 MDHEN and CDR2 SYDVKM. V was pared by 7 bases and J by 5 bases, with 8 bases of the junction left unmatched. CDR3 DNA: TGTGCCAGCACGGCGGGAGGGCCTTGGGAGACCCAGTACTTC. Its protein is CASTAGGPWETQYF. The full variable domain, its missing parts supplied by reference TRBV28 and TRBJ2-5, is DVKVTQSSRYLVKRTGEKVFLECVQDMDHENMFWYRQDPGLGLRLIYFSYDVKMKEKGDIPEGYSVSREKKERFSLILESASTNQTSMYLCASTAGGPWETQYFGPGTRLLVL.

This rearrangement joins TRBV25-1 to TRBJ2-1; 11 bases are a match to TRBD2. The CDR3 has 12 amino acids. CDR1 is MGHDK, CDR2 SYGVNS, per germline. After removal of 8 bases from V and 8 bases from J, the junction contained 2 bases not matched to a gene. The CDR3 nucleotides read TGTGCCAGCCGTAGCGGGAGGGATGAGCAGTTCTTC. Its protein is CASRSGRDEQFF.

The chain recombines TRBV13 with TRBJ2-7, with 9 bases identical to TRBD1. Germline V gene sequence: CDR1 PRHDT, CDR2 FYEKMQ (reference sequence). V gave up 5 bases and J gave up 2 bases; unmatched junction bases: 4. The CDR3 is 14 residues long. CDR3 loop: CASSPRDRAYEQYF. The DNA of the CDR3 is TGTGCCAGCAGCCCCCGGGACAGGGCCTACGAGCAGTACTTC.

The chain carries TRBV19 and TRBJ1-3; no definite D call. CDR3 length: 14 amino acids. V shed 7 bases and J shed 0 bases, with 10 bases lying between them. Germline values: CDR1 LNHDA, CDR2 SQIVND (reference sequence). CDR3 nucleotides: TGTGCCAGTAAGCGGTTTGGCTCTGGAAACACCATATATTTT. It translates to CASKRFGSGNTIYF.

The rearrangement links TRBV5-4 to TRBJ2-1; tentative D call: TRBD1 (6 bases). In germline, CDR1 is SGHNT, CDR2 YYREEE (reference sequence). V was cut by 4 bases and J by 0 bases, with 14 bases left in between. The CDR3 loop spans 16 amino acids. The CDR3 DNA reads as TGTGCCAGCAGCCGTGGGGGCCAGGGCTCCTACAATGAGCAGTTCTTC. Its protein product is CASSRGGQGSYNEQFF. The complete variable domain, with remaining parts taken from reference TRBV5-4 and TRBJ2-1, reads ETGVTQSPTHLIKTRGQQVTLRCSSQSGHNTVSWYQQALGQGPQFIFQYYREEENGRGNFPPRFSGLQFPNYSSELNVNALELDDSALYLCASSRGGQGSYNEQFFGPGTRLTVL.

The chain uses TRBV11-2 and TRBJ1-2; 8 bases are a match to TRBD1. The CDR3 contains 15 residues. J lost 3 bases, V lost 5 bases, and 8 bases had no gene match. Germline lookup yields CDR1 SGHAT and CDR2 FQNNGV. The CDR3 nucleotides are TGTGCCAGCAGCCTCGGACAGGGCTCTGACTATGGCTACACCTTC. It yields the protein CASSLGQGSDYGYTF.

The gene calls are TRBV18 and TRBJ1-5; perhaps TRBD1 as D (5 bases). The V gene's germline CDR1 is KGHSH and CDR2 LQKENI. The CDR3 is made up of 13 amino acids. V lost 4 bases, J lost 5 bases, and 9 bases lay in between. In DNA form, the CDR3 reads TGTGCCAGCTCACAGGGGATGGATCAGCCCCAGCATTTT. Its protein product is CASSQGMDQPQHF.

The chain employs TRBV15 and TRBJ2-5, with 15 bases identical to TRBD2. The CDR3 spans 18 residues. Germline CDR1 is LNHNV and CDR2 is YYDKDF (reference sequence). V lost 6 bases and J lost 3; bases outside the gene matches: 11. The CDR3 nucleotides read TGTGCCACCAGGCCTTCCTCAGGACTAGCGGGAGGGAAAGAGACCCAGTACTTC. Amino acid sequence: CATRPSSGLAGGKETQYF.

The chain uses TRBV12-3 or TRBV12-4 and TRBJ1-1, with unresolved D. The CDR3 totals 13 residues. The V end lost 6 bases, the J end lost 7 bases, and 15 bases lay between the germline ends. The chain's CDR3 is CASSTISQSEAFF. CDR3 bases: TGTGCCAGCAGCACCATTAGCCAGAGTGAAGCTTTCTTT.

This clone came up a few times. The V and J genes are TRBV10-3 and TRBJ1-1; weak D call: TRBD1 (5 bases). Looked up from germline, CDR1 is ENHRY and CDR2 is SYGVKD. The CDR3 is made up of 14 amino acids. V was trimmed by 4 bases and J by 1 base, leaving 10 bases between them. Here the CDR3 reads CAISVEDRNTEAFF. CDR3 coding DNA: TGTGCCATCAGTGTAGAAGACAGGAACACTGAAGCTTTCTTT.

This chain joins TRBV18 and TRBJ2-2; D not resolved. The germline V gene encodes CDR1 KGHSH and CDR2 LQKENI. This CDR3 is built from 17 residues. V gave up 2 bases and J gave up 0 bases, with 13 bases separating them. CDR3 loop: CASSPNGQPANTGELFF. CDR3 coding DNA: TGTGCCAGCTCACCAAATGGGCAGCCCGCGAACACCGGGGAGCTGTTTTTT. Supplemented by reference TRBV18 and TRBJ2-2, the full variable domain reads NAGVMQNPRHLVRRRGQEARLRCSPMKGHSHVYWYRQLPEEGLKFMVYLQKENIIDESGMPKERFSAEFPKEGPSILRIQQVVRGDSAAYFCASSPNGQPANTGELFFGEGSRLTVL.

This CDR3 is CASSYSAGAGGNTIYF. Here the CDR3 DNA reads TGTGCCAGCAGTTACTCGGCCGGGGCGGGGGGAAACACCATATATTTT. V gene TRBV6-5 combines with J gene TRBJ1-3, with D possibly matching TRBD1 (5 bases). CDR1 and CDR2 (germline): MNHEY, SVGAGI. V was shortened by 0 bases and J by 4 bases, with 13 bases between the two germline ends. The CDR3 sequence is 16 residues long.

A few counts support this clone. The chain couples TRBV5-1 to TRBJ2-3; 8 bases agree with TRBD2. Germline trimming cut 7 bases from V and 0 bases from J; bases unmatched to any gene: 4. The CDR3 totals 14 residues. CDR1 and CDR2 (germline): SGHRS, YFSETQ. The DNA of the CDR3 is TGCGCCAGCTCGACTAGCGCTAGCACAGATACGCAGTATTTT. Translating it yields CASSTSASTDTQYF.

The CDR3 DNA sequence: TGTGCCAGCAGCCCTACAGGGAAGTTGAACACTGAAGCTTTCTTT. The encoded protein is CASSPTGKLNTEAFF. The chain recombines TRBV7-3 with TRBJ1-1; tentatively, D is TRBD1 (6 bases). CDR3 length: 15 residues. Per the germline V gene, CDR1 is SGHTA and CDR2 is FQGTGA. The ends were cut back, 5 bases at V and 0 bases at J, with 13 bases in the middle.

The J gene is TRBJ2-5, the V gene TRBV12-5, with a weak D call TRBD1 (5 bases). The CDR3 is made up of 14 amino acids. Per germline, CDR1 LGHNT and CDR2 FRNRAP. V dropped 5 bases and J dropped 0 bases, with 10 bases sitting between them. The CDR3 spells CASGQGINQETQYF. CDR3 nucleotide sequence: TGTGCTAGTGGTCAGGGAATTAACCAAGAGACCCAGTACTTC.

The V and J genes are TRBV6-5 and TRBJ1-3, with D hard to call. The CDR3 has 15 amino acids. Germline V lookup: CDR1 MNHEY, CDR2 SVGAGI. Trimming removed 2 bases at V and 0 bases at J, with 8 bases between. The CDR3 sequence: CASSYRHRSGNTIYF. The CDR3 DNA sequence: TGTGCCAGCAGTTACCGACACCGCTCTGGAAACACCATATATTTT.

The chain joins TRBV6-5 to TRBJ2-5, with D maybe TRBD2 (6 bases). In germline, CDR1 is MNHEY, CDR2 SVGAGI. V was shortened by 4 bases and J by 5 bases, with 17 bases between the two germline ends. The CDR3 contains 15 residues. DNA of the CDR3: TGTGCCAGCAGTTGGGACGGAGGGTTGGGGGAGACCCAGTACTTC. It is translated as CASSWDGGLGETQYF.

This clone was seen once. This sequence joins TRBV15 and TRBJ2-4, with 10 bases aligning to TRBD1. J gave up 8 bases and V 1 base, and 8 bases lay outside the gene matches. The CDR3 has 16 residues. The germline CDR1 and CDR2 sequences are LNHNV and YYDKDF (reference sequence). The CDR3 bases are TGTGCCACCAGCAGAGGGGACAGGGGCCTTCAGGACATTCAGTACTTC. Amino acids: CATSRGDRGLQDIQYF.